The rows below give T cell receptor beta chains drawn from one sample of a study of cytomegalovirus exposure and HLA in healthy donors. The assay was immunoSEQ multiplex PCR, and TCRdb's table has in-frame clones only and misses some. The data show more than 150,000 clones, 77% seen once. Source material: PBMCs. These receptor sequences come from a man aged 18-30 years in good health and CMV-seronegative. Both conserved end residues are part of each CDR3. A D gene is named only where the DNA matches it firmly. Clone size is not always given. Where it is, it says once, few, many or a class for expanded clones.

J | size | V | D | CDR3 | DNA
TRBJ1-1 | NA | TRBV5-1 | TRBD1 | CASSPPWTGGMAFF | TGCGCCAGCAGCCCCCCATGGACAGGGGGCATGGCTTTCTTT
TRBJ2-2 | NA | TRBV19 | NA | CASPQGTNTGELFF | TGTGCCAGTCCCCAGGGGACGAACACCGGGGAGCTGTTTTTT
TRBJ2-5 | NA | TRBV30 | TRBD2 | CAWSIGSGTETQYF | TGTGCCTGGAGTATTGGTAGCGGGACGGAGACCCAGTACTTC
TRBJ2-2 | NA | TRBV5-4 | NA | CASSLIGGELFF | TGTGCCAGCAGTCTTATCGGCGGGGAGCTGTTTTTT
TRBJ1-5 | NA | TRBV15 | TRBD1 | CATSSYLKQGARRDQPQHF | TGTGCCACCAGCAGCTACCTCAAACAGGGGGCTCGGAGGGATCAGCCCCAGCATTTT
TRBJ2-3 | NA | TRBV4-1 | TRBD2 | CASSQGVRAGSTDTQYF | TGCGCCAGCAGCCAAGGGGTTCGAGCGGGGAGCACAGATACGCAGTATTTT
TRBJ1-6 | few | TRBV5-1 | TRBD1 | CASSSTGGNSPLHF | TGCGCCAGCAGCTCCACAGGGGGGAATTCACCCCTCCACTTT
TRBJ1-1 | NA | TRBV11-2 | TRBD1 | CASSSSQGALTEAFF | TGTGCCAGCAGTTCCTCTCAGGGGGCGCTCACTGAAGCTTTCTTT
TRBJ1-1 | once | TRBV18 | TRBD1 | CASSPTTGNTNTEAFF | TGTGCCAGCTCACCAACGACAGGGAATACGAACACTGAAGCTTTCTTT
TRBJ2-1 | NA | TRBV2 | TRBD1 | CASRTGPEQFF | TGTGCCAGCAGGACAGGGCCCGAGCAGTTCTTC
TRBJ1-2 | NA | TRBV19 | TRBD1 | CASRAGGTGGRGYTF | TGTGCCAGTAGGGCCGGAGGGACAGGGGGCAGAGGCTACACCTTC
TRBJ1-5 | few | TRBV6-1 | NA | CASSERTYGNQPQHF | TGTGCCAGCAGTGAACGGACTTACGGCAATCAGCCCCAGCATTTT
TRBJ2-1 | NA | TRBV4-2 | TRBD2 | CASSQDAAGGRAYNEQFF | TGTGCCAGCAGCCAAGATGCTGCCGGCGGGAGAGCCTACAATGAGCAGTTCTTC
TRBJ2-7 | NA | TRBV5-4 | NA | CASSFEGRYYEQYF | TGTGCCAGCAGCTTCGAGGGTAGGTACTACGAGCAGTACTTC
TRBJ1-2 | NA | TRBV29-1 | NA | CSVEGAGSSGYTF | TGCAGCGTTGAAGGGGCAGGAAGTAGTGGCTACACCTTC
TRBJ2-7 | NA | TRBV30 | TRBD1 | CAWRGTGTRNEQYF | TGTGCCTGGAGGGGGACAGGGACCCGGAACGAGCAGTACTTC
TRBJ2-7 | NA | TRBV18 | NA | CASSPRDFPYEQYF | TGTGCCAGCTCACCACGGGACTTTCCCTACGAGCAGTACTTC
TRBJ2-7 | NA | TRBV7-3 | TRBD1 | CASSLRGGTGGHEQYF | TGTGCCAGCAGCTTAAGAGGTGGGACAGGGGGCCACGAGCAGTACTTC
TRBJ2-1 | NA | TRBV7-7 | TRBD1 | CASSPGQGGNNEQFF | TGTGCTAGCAGCCCCGGACAGGGAGGAAACAATGAGCAGTTCTTC
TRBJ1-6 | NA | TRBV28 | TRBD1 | CASSPGQGGNSPLHF | TGTGCCAGCAGTCCGGGACAGGGAGGAAATTCACCCCTCCACTTT
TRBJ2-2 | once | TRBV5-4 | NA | CASSLSSPGELFF | TGTGCCAGCAGCTTGTCTAGTCCCGGGGAGCTGTTTTTT
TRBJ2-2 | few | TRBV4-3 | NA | CASSQAPNRVSGELFF | TGCGCCAGCAGCCAAGCTCCCAACAGGGTCTCCGGGGAGCTGTTTTTT
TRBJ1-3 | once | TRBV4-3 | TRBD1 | CASSQVHGQGGGNTIYF | TGCGCCAGCAGCCAAGTACATGGACAGGGGGGAGGAAACACCATATATTTT
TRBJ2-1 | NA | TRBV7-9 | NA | CASSLERASSYNEQFF | TGTGCCAGCAGCTTAGAAAGAGCGAGCTCCTACAATGAGCAGTTCTTC
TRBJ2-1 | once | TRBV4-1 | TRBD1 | CASSRPEGDRSNEQFF | TGCGCCAGCAGCCGACCCGAGGGGGACAGAAGCAATGAGCAGTTCTTC
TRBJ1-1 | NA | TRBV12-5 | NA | CASGLVQDPVDEAFF | TGTGCTAGTGGTTTGGTACAGGATCCTGTGGATGAAGCTTTCTTT